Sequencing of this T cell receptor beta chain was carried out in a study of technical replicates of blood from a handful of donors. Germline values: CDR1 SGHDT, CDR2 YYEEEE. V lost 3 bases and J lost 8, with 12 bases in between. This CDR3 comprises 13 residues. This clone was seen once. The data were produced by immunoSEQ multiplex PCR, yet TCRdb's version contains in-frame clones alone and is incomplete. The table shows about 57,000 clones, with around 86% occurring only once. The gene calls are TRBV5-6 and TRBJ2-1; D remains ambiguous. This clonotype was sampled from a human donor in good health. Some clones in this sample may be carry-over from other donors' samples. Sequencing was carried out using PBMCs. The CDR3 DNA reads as TGTGCCAGCAGCTCAATTACGGTCGATGAGCAGTTCTTC. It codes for CASSSITVDEQFF.